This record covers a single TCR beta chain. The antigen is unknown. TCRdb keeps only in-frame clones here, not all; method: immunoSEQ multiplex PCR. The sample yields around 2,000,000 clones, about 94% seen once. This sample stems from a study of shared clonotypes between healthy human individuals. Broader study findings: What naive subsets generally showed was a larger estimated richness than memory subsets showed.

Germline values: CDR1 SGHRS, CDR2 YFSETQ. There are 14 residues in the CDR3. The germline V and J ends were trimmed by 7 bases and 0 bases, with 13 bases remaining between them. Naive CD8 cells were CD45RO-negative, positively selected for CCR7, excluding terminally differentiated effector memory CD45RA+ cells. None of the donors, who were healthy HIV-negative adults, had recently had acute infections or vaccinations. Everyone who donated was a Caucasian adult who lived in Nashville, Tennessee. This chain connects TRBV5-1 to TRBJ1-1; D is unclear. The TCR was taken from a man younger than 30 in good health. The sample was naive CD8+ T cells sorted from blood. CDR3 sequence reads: CASHDTLLNTEAFF. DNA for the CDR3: TGCGCCAGCCACGATACACTTTTGAACACTGAAGCTTTCTTT.